The sequence of this T cell receptor beta chain was determined in a study of cytomegalovirus exposure and HLA in healthy donors. PCR employed 60 Vbeta and 13 Jbeta primers. Clones were sequenced by immunoSEQ multiplex PCR, and TCRdb holds only the in-frame ones, with some missing. The sample holds 88,000 or so clones; approximately 60% are singletons and the top ten take 3.5% to 4.5%. Findings and limits, study-wide: A later analysis reportedly found that, within productive TCRs, an Asian-associated ancestry cluster had fewer N-insertions than the mean observed across the roughly 730 donors. 87-base-pair reads could not separate some V segments, including TRBV6-2 and TRBV6-3. Apart from CMV serostatus, no immune exposure information was available.

Per the germline V gene, CDR1 is SQVTM and CDR2 is ANQGSEA. The V gene lost 2 bases and the J gene lost 4 bases, with 20 bases spanning the gap. This CDR3 spans 16 amino acids. Turning to this clone: Its antigen remains unidentified.

Sequencing was carried out using PBMCs. This chain links TRBV29-1 with TRBJ1-1, with D possibly TRBD1 on 6 matching bases. The sequence was obtained from a male donor in good health and CMV-seropositive. The CDR3 nucleotides are TGCAGCGTTGAATTGGCCGGGGCAGGGGTAAGCACTGAAGCTTTCTTT. Its protein product is CSVELAGAGVSTEAFF.